This TCR beta chain originates from a study of CD4 T cells in relation to SARS-CoV-2 and coronaviruses. The overall study: PBMCs were cultured with antigen for roughly 9 days before TCR beta sequencing. Overall study results and limits: Crossreactive clones expanded significantly less to SARS-CoV-2 than monoreactive clones. Roughly 65% of donors had memory CD4+ clonotypes crossrecognizing SARS-CoV-2 and common cold coronavirus spike.

Produced via immunoSEQ multiplex PCR; TCRdb's table is partial and in-frame only. The data show about 11,000 clones, with 84% seen just once and under 30% held by the top ten. Germline CDR1 reads LGHNA; CDR2 reads YNFKEQ. V dropped 1 base and J dropped 2; count of bases not matched to a gene: 5. This CDR3 contains 16 residues. Points on this clone: As yet, its antigen is unknown.

Before the COVID-19 pandemic, during about 2010-2019, CD4+ T cells were taken from unexposed donors. The cells were cultured for about ten days before CD4+ T cells were isolated. Unexposed-donor CD4+ T cells were probed with SARS-CoV-2 S/N and four cold-coronavirus spikes, cells permitting. The sequence derives from a human donor in good health. The sample consisted of CD4+ T cells from PBMCs, cultured in vitro. This rearrangement joins TRBV4-2 to TRBJ1-3; 7 nucleotides line up with TRBD1. This CDR3 is CASSQATGLAGNTIYF. The CDR3 DNA sequence: TGTGCCAGCAGCCAAGCGACAGGGCTGGCTGGAAACACCATATATTTT.